The rows below give T cell receptor beta chains drawn from one sample of a study of identical twins. From the 5' RACE reads, TCRdb called clonotypes with MiXCR, one entry per CDR3 protein. Of fewer than 550,000 distinct CDR3 sequences listed, around 15% are singletons. This same sample was also part of a study on yellow fever vaccine responses in identical twins.

Sequencing was carried out using CD4+ T cells sorted from blood. Source of these receptors: a woman between 18 and 30 years old in good health. The CDR3 runs from the conserved cysteine through the conserved F or W. D genes are given only for firm matches.

d_call	v_call	cdr3_aa
TRBD1	TRBV12-3/TRBV12-4	CASRDRAMALHF
TRBD1	TRBV19	CASSLQGVGFYEQYF
TRBD2	TRBV27	CASSDGTSGRYNEQFF
.	TRBV5-1	CASSLGRGASYNEQFF
.	TRBV5-1	CASSLGGSGSSTDTQYF
.	TRBV24-1	CATSDRGYEQYF
.	TRBV12-3/TRBV12-4	CASSPGTSNQPQHF
.	TRBV25-1	CASSGNLVYNEQFF
.	TRBV19	CAIDIAKNIQYF
.	TRBV7-9	CASSSTGFTNEKLFF
.	TRBV5-1	CASSLQGRDYGYTF
TRBD2	TRBV10-3	CAISESGLARNEQFF
TRBD2	TRBV4-1	CASSSAGTSGYTDTQYF
.	TRBV6-1	CASSYGGNTIYF
.	TRBV28	CASSPMDWGDTQYF
.	TRBV12-3/TRBV12-4	CASGPTNEKLFF
.	TRBV5-8	CASSLVGGNQPQHF
.	TRBV2	CARELGSTQYF
.	TRBV6-5	CASSYSGRSQETQYF
.	TRBV12-3/TRBV12-4	CASRYRESGNEQFF
.	TRBV7-9	CASTPGGTFETQYF
TRBD2	TRBV6-1	CASRELAGHEQFF
.	TRBV2	CASSAGVPLHF
.	TRBV5-1	CASSLGGADQPQHF